The present entry profiles one TCR beta chain with its context. V trimming: 4 bases; J trimming: 6 bases; junction bases outside the gene matches: 8. Per the germline V gene, CDR1 is SGDLS and CDR2 is YYNGEE. CDR3 size: 15 residues. The data derive from a study of T cells after yellow fever vaccination. The TCR cDNA carried a universal primer site and UMIs from 5'RACE template switching. TCRdb used MiXCR to reprocess the 5' RACE reads, holding one entry per CDR3 protein. The sample yields about 500,000 distinct CDR3 sequences, 17% seen once. The TCR sequence derives from a man between 18 and 35 years old who received the YFV17D yellow fever vaccine. The sequencing here drew on PBMCs, taken about 5 days after the first yellow fever vaccination. This chain uses TRBV9 with TRBJ1-4, with 8 bases matching TRBD1. The CDR3: CASSPSDRVDEKLFF. CDR3 DNA sequence: TGTGCCAGCAGCCCCTCGGACAGGGTTGATGAAAAACTGTTTTTT.